The sequence of this TCR beta chain was determined in a study of memory B cells and T cells in multiple sclerosis. Regarding the study as a whole: Normalization was needed because clone-set size differences affected shared clonotype counts.

Repertoires were generated with immunoSEQ multiplex PCR, while TCRdb's copy carries only in-frame clones and drops some. This sample has some 500 clones, with around 79% found just once. Regarding this clone: What it recognizes is unknown.

The CDR3 spans 18 residues. V was cut by 4 bases and J by 3 bases, with 19 bases left in between. The chain employs TRBV23-1 and TRBJ2-6, with TRBD1 as a possible D gene (6 bases). TRBV23-1 is known as an ORF, though its function is uncertain. The TCR comes from a human donor with multiple sclerosis. The material sequenced was brain tissue. This chain's CDR3 is CASSPRRDTVCGANVLTF. CDR3 sequence (DNA): TGCGCCAGCAGTCCCCGCCGGGACACCGTTTGTGGGGCCAACGTCCTGACTTTC.